This T cell receptor beta chain was sequenced in a study of blood T cell repertoires in COVID-19. Across the whole study: The United States, Italy and Spain provided the acute and convalescent COVID-19 samples. In each case, the material was cDNA or gDNA derived from T cells, B-cell-depleted T cells, or PBMCs.

Per the study methods: Amplification of reference gene primers was used by the study to estimate nucleated cell counts. Sequencing was performed with immunoSEQ multiplex PCR; in TCRdb, only in-frame clones are kept and a portion is missing. V and J calls and clone size are as listed in that table; D and trimming were resolved from the DNA. The repertoire has about 300,000 clones, 65% to 85% of them found once; the top ten carry about 1.2%. Trimming stripped 4 bases from V and 2 bases from J, with 14 bases between. This CDR3 is built from 16 residues. Germline V gives CDR1 LGHNA, CDR2 YNFKEQ. The V call is TRBV4-2, the J call TRBJ2-2; D may be TRBD2 (6 bases). The TCR sequence derives from a woman aged 45-59 years with acute or convalescent COVID-19. Sequencing was performed on peripheral blood. Here the CDR3 reads CASSREGTSNTGELFF. In DNA, the CDR3 is TGTGCCAGCAGCCGAGAGGGGACTTCCAACACCGGGGAGCTGTTTTTT.